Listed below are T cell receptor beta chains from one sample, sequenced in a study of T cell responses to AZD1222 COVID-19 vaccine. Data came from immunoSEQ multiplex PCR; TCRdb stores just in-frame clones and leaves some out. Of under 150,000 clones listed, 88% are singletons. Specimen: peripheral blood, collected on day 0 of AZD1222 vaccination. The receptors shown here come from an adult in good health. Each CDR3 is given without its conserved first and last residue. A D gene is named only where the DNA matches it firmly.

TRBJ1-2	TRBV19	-	ASSTVGIGSYGYT
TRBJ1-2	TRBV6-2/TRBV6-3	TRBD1	ASSYSMGQSYGYT
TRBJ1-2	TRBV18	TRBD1	ASSPGDRATGGYT
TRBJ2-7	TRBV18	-	ASSGRTDEQY
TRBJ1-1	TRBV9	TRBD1	ASTSQSQGRTEAF
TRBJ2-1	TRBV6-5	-	ASSTPGTHYNEQF
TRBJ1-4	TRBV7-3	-	ASSLIAGEKLF
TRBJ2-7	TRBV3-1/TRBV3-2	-	ASSQGPGGSGGEQY
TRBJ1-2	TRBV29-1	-	SVEDRSQGLYGYT
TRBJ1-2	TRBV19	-	ASSPTGIYGYT
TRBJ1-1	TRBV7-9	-	ASTPKSGGTLNTEAF
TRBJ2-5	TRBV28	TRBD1	ASSSPGTGRETQY
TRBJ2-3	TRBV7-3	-	ASSFDREVTDTQY
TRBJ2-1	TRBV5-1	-	ASSGRDLVNEQF
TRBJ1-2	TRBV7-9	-	ASSLVRGYGYT
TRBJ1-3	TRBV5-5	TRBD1	ASSPNRGLAGNTIY
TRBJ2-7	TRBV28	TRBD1	ASSLVGQGSYEQY
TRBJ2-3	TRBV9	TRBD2	ASSVVGTKAA
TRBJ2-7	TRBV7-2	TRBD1	ASSLRQGAHEQY
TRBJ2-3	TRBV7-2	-	ASSFRSGDTQY
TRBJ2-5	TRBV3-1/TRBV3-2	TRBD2	ASSQGGSGGQETQY
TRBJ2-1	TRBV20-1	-	SASNNNEQF
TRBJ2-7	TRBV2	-	ASSVTQEEGQY
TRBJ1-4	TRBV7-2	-	ASGSGNEKLF
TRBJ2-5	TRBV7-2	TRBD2	ASSPGLAGGAETQY
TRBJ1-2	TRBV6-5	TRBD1	ASSFAHGQGAQGYT
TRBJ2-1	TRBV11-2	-	ASTPGEQQF
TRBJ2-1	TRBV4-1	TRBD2	ASSRAEASGGANEQF
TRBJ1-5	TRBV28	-	ASTLEDQPQH
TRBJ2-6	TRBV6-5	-	ASREGASGANVLT
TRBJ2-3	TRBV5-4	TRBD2	ASSLDSGSTDTQY
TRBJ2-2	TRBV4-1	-	ASSQPRQATNTGELF
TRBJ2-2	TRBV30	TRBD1	AWSVRAGGIGELF
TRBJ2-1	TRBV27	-	ASSLKGRSYNEQF
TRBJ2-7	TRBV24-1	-	ATSDLPRPYEQY
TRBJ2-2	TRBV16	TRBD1	ASSQSGTGDTGELF
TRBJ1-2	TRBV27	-	ASSYTRATGSYGYT
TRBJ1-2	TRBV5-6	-	ASSLGRLANYGYT
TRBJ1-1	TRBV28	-	ASTSVGGKAF
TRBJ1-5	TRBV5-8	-	ASSLMTGGQPQH
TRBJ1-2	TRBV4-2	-	ASSQGQGLNYGYT
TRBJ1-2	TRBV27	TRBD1	ASSATGGLYGYT
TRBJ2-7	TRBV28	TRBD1	ASSLLQGVNYEQY
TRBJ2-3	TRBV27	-	ASSFLSSPDTQY
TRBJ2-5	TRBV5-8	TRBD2	ASSLYRAGGLQETQY
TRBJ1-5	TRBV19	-	ASSIVGQGRQPQH
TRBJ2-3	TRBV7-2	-	ASSSPAGFRADTQY
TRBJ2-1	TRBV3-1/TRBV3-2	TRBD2	ASSQTSGGLYNEQF
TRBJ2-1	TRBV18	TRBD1	ASSPPGQGNEQF